This T cell receptor (beta chain) was found in a study of blood T cell repertoires in COVID-19. Study-wide context: Acute and convalescent COVID-19 specimens originated in the United States, Italy and Spain. From T cells, B-cell-depleted T cells, or PBMCs came the material, which was cDNA or gDNA.

Assay used: immunoSEQ multiplex PCR; TCRdb lists only in-frame clones, some missing. The table lists about 120,000 clones, around three quarters of them singletons, with approximately 4.2% in the top ten. Germline-derived CDR1 and CDR2 are MNHNY and SVGAGI (reference sequence). CDR3 length equals 11 residues. Trimming shortened V by 5 bases and J by 3 bases, and 5 bases separated the two germline ends. This chain joins TRBV6-6 and TRBJ2-7, with unresolved D. The sequencing sample was made of peripheral blood. This receptor was obtained from a woman older than 75 with acute or convalescent COVID-19. CDR3 in amino acids: CASSASYEQYF. For the CDR3, the DNA is TGTGCCAGCAGTGCGAGCTACGAGCAGTACTTC.